This T cell receptor beta chain was documented in a study of regulatory T cells in long-lasting Graves disease. General study points: Public clonotype sharing was higher in persistent than newly diagnosed patients. Lower TCR diversity was seen in persistent Graves' patients than in newly diagnosed ones. Tissue studied was limited to peripheral blood, excluding thyroid tissue.

To note about this clonotype: Its specificity is not known.

Described time point: persistent/refractory GD, antithyroid drugs over 5 years with positive TRAb. PBMCs provided the RNA from which the TCR library was made. The V gene lost 3 bases and the J gene lost 5 bases, with 11 bases spanning the gap. The CDR3 contains 14 residues. Germline V gene sequence: CDR1 LNHDA, CDR2 SQIVND (reference sequence). For TCR beta, libraries came from iRepertoire HTBI primers and Arm-PCR of CDR3 regions. TCRdb re-called the multiplex PCR reads with MiXCR, one entry per CDR3 protein. The sample contains about 470,000 distinct CDR3 sequences, roughly 20% of which appear only once.

This receptor was identified in a female donor with Graves disease. The chain couples TRBV19 to TRBJ1-5; D is uncertain. Sequenced material: peripheral blood mononuclear cells (PBMCs), taken when the disease was refractory, from a patient treated with antithyroid drugs. CDR3: CASSILSPDQPQHF. The CDR3, as DNA: TGTGCCAGTAGTATTCTTTCCCCGGATCAGCCCCAGCATTTT.